This TCR beta chain was sequenced in a study of T cell responses to AZD1222 COVID-19 vaccine. Study-level information: Recipients boosted at about 4 weeks or about 12 weeks are pooled. General study results and limits: Spike-specific TCR breadth and depth were elevated following two AZD1222 doses. Scientists sampled the repertoires only once the peak T cell response had passed. Donors were chiefly white British, with a greater number of females, and clonal diversity was perhaps underestimated.

This clone was observed once. Its matching antigen is unknown. Data came from immunoSEQ multiplex PCR; TCRdb stores just in-frame clones and leaves some out. The table has over 85,000 clones, about 81% seen once. This sequence was found in an adult in good health. The sample consisted of peripheral blood, taken on day 0 of AZD1222 vaccination.

CDR3 coding DNA: TGTGCCAGCACCCAAAAGGAGGTGAGCTCCTACAATGAGCAGTTCTTC. Its translation is CASTQKEVSSYNEQFF. The genes are TRBV7-8 and TRBJ2-1; D is possibly TRBD2 (5 bases). Germline V gives CDR1 SGHVS, CDR2 FQNEAQ. The CDR3 is 16 amino acids. Deletions cut 7 bases from V and 0 bases from J, with 16 bases between.